The 20 T cell receptor beta chains listed next were all sequenced from one sample in a study of T cell responses to AZD1222 COVID-19 vaccine. Here immunoSEQ multiplex PCR was the method, and the copy in TCRdb shows in-frame clones only, minus some. The table lists 55,000 to 65,000 clones, roughly 80% of them singletons, with around 5% in the top ten. This specimen consisted of peripheral blood, obtained 28 days after the second AZD1222 dose. These receptors came from an adult who received the AZD1222 COVID-19 vaccine.

J is TRBJ1-1 and V is TRBV7-8, with a tentative D call TRBD1 (6 bases). V lost 5 bases to trimming and J lost 2 bases, with 9 bases between them. The germline V gene encodes CDR1 SGHVS and CDR2 FQNEAQ. This CDR3 region has 13 residues. CDR3 protein: CASSRGDNTEAFF. CDR3 sequence (DNA): TGTGCCAGCAGCAGGGGGGATAACACTGAAGCTTTCTTT.

In this sample, this clone turned up once. The chain carries TRBV9 and TRBJ1-3; no firm D call. Germline CDR1 reads SGDLS; CDR2 reads YYNGEE. CDR3 length: 15 amino acids. V lost 5 bases, J lost 2 bases, and 14 bases lay in between. The chain's CDR3 is CASSPTPEPGNTIYF. CDR3 nucleotide sequence: TGTGCCAGCAGTCCTACCCCGGAACCTGGAAACACCATATATTTT.

The chain recombines TRBV9 with TRBJ1-1, with 7 bases matching TRBD1. CDR3 length equals 15 residues. Germline trimming cut 3 bases from V and 1 base from J; bases unmatched to any gene: 6. Germline values: CDR1 SGDLS, CDR2 YYNGEE. The CDR3 DNA follows: TGTGCCAGCAGCGCACTGGGACAGCAGAACACTGAAGCTTTCTTT. Translation: CASSALGQQNTEAFF.

The chain recombines TRBV5-1 with TRBJ2-1, with 9 positions matching TRBD1. CDR3 length: 14 residues. V gave up 4 bases and J gave up 7 bases; unmatched junction bases: 6. The germline V gene encodes CDR1 SGHRS and CDR2 YFSETQ. CDR3 DNA: TGCGCCAGCAGCGCCTGGGACAGGGCGAATGAGCAGTTCTTC. Protein product: CASSAWDRANEQFF.

V and J are TRBV6-5 and TRBJ1-1, with D perhaps TRBD1 (6 bases). V lost 4 bases and J lost 1, with 16 bases in between. The germline V gene encodes CDR1 MNHEY and CDR2 SVGAGI. There are 16 residues in the CDR3. CDR3 bases: TGTGCCAGCAGTTTTCGGGGCACAGGGCAGAACACTGAAGCTTTCTTT. Its protein product is CASSFRGTGQNTEAFF.

The CDR3 is CASSMLAGGYNEQFF. CDR3 coding DNA: TGTGCCAGTAGTATGCTAGCGGGAGGGTACAATGAGCAGTTCTTC. This chain joins TRBV19 and TRBJ2-1, with 12 bases lining up with TRBD2. CDR3 length: 15 amino acids. Trimming at V came to 3 bases and at J to 4 bases, leaving 1 base not matched to a gene. Germline V lookup: CDR1 LNHDA, CDR2 SQIVND (reference sequence).

The chain couples TRBV10-2 to TRBJ2-1, with D uncertain. With 0 bases removed from V and 5 bases from J, the gap between germline ends came to 8 bases. The V gene's germline CDR1 is WSHSY and CDR2 SAAADI. The CDR3 has 14 residues. CDR3 nucleotides: TGCGCCAGCAGTGAGTCGGTGGCCCACAATGAGCAGTTCTTC. It encodes CASSESVAHNEQFF.

The chain uses TRBV6-5 and TRBJ2-1; 11 nucleotides align to TRBD2. Per germline, CDR1 MNHEY and CDR2 SVGAGI. This CDR3 comprises 16 residues. Trimming took 4 bases from V and 4 from J; bases not matched to a gene: 6. CDR3 loop: CASSSPIAGGYNEQFF. DNA for the CDR3: TGTGCCAGCAGTTCCCCAATAGCGGGAGGGTACAATGAGCAGTTCTTC.

This clone was found once. The CDR3 DNA follows: TGTGCCAGCAGTGAAAGGGGACGTGGTGAAAAACTGTTTTTT. Residues: CASSERGRGEKLFF. The V and J genes are TRBV6-1 and TRBJ1-4; D might be TRBD1 (5 bases). This CDR3 has 14 residues. V was clipped by 2 bases and J by 7 bases, with 11 bases between them. Looked up from germline, CDR1 is MNHNS and CDR2 is SASEGT.

In nucleotides, the CDR3 is TGCGCCAGCAGCTTGGGGGCCAGGACTGGGGCCAACGTCCTGACTTTC. Protein: CASSLGARTGANVLTF. This chain connects TRBV5-1 to TRBJ2-6; D gene unclear. Trimming stripped 0 bases from V and 2 bases from J, with 9 bases between. The CDR3 runs to 16 residues. Germline V gene data show CDR1 as SGHRS and CDR2 as YFSETQ.

The genes are TRBV30 and TRBJ1-5, with D perhaps matching TRBD1 (5 bases). This CDR3 is 16 amino acids long. Deletions cut 2 bases from V and 1 base from J, with 15 bases between. In germline, CDR1 is GTSNPN, CDR2 SVGIG (reference sequence). CDR3 region: CAWSPLGGMSNQPQHF. The CDR3 nucleotides read TGTGCCTGGAGTCCCCTTGGGGGTATGAGCAATCAGCCCCAGCATTTT.

This chain joins TRBV7-9 and TRBJ2-6, with D possibly being TRBD1 (6 bases). The CDR3 runs to 17 residues. Trimming left V 3 bases short and J 0 bases short, with 12 bases between. Germline values: CDR1 SEHNR, CDR2 FQNEAQ (reference sequence). CDR3 sequence (DNA): TGTGCCAGCAGCTTGCCGGGACAAGTCTCTGGGGCCAACGTCCTGACTTTC. Its protein product is CASSLPGQVSGANVLTF.

This chain's CDR3 is CSVEDRGDEQFF. The CDR3 DNA is TGCAGCGTTGAAGACAGGGGGGATGAGCAGTTCTTC. The chain recombines TRBV29-1 with TRBJ2-1; tentatively, D is TRBD1 (7 bases). With 0 bases removed from V and 8 bases from J, the gap between germline ends came to 8 bases. CDR3 length: 12 amino acids. Germline V lookup: CDR1 SQVTM, CDR2 ANQGSEA.

The CDR3 coding sequence is TGTGCCAGCAGGCCAGAATACCGTCAGAGGGGCTACACCTTC. Amino acid sequence: CASRPEYRQRGYTF. The V gene is TRBV5-8, the J gene TRBJ1-2, with no clear D. This CDR3 spans 14 amino acids. The V gene's germline CDR1 is SGHTS and CDR2 YDEGEE. With 5 bases removed from V and 8 bases from J, the gap between germline ends came to 19 bases.

The chain uses TRBV9 and TRBJ2-6; possibly TRBD2 for D (5 bases). Germline CDR1 and CDR2: SGDLS and YYNGEE. V lost 0 bases to trimming and J lost 0 bases, with 10 bases between them. The CDR3 length is 17 residues. CDR3: CASSVVAGDSGANVLTF. In DNA form, the CDR3 reads TGTGCCAGCAGCGTAGTCGCGGGTGACTCTGGGGCCAACGTCCTGACTTTC.

This rearrangement joins TRBV19 to TRBJ1-1, with D perhaps matching TRBD1 (6 bases). The germline V gene encodes CDR1 LNHDA and CDR2 SQIVND (reference sequence). The CDR3 is 17 amino acids. The V gene lost 7 bases and the J gene lost 2 bases, with 23 bases spanning the gap. The CDR3 here is CASMNRAGAYFNTEAFF. CDR3 DNA: TGTGCCAGTATGAATAGGGCGGGGGCCTACTTTAACACTGAAGCTTTCTTT.

The genes are TRBV5-1 and TRBJ2-2; D assignment may be TRBD1 or TRBD2 (5 bases each). Trimming shortened V by 0 bases and J by 6 bases, and 9 bases separated the two germline ends. This CDR3 contains 14 residues. Germline-derived CDR1 and CDR2 are SGHRS and YFSETQ. CDR3 sequence: CASSLEQGAGELFF. DNA of the CDR3: TGCGCCAGCAGCTTGGAGCAGGGAGCCGGGGAGCTGTTTTTT. The entire variable domain, with the rest obtained from reference TRBV5-1 and TRBJ2-2, is as follows: KAGVTQTPRYLIKTRGQQVTLSCSPISGHRSVSWYQQTPGQGLQFLFEYFSETQRNKGNFPGRFSGRQFSNSRSEMNVSTLELGDSALYLCASSLEQGAGELFFGEGSRLTVL.

This clone occurred a few times. This chain links TRBV6-6 with TRBJ2-1, with 7 bases matching TRBD1. The CDR3 has 14 residues. CDR1 and CDR2 from the germline V gene are MNHNY and SVGAGI (reference sequence). Unmatched junction bases numbered 7, after V lost 5 bases and J lost 6 bases. Here the CDR3 DNA reads TGTGCCAGCAGTCATACGACAGGGCTCAATGAGCAGTTCTTC. Amino acid sequence: CASSHTTGLNEQFF.

This clone was seen only once. The rearrangement joins TRBV5-6 to TRBJ2-4; 10 bases are a match to TRBD2. This CDR3 has 15 amino acids. Germline V gene sequence: CDR1 SGHDT, CDR2 YYEEEE. V lost 0 bases to trimming and J lost 7 bases; unmatched junction nucleotides: 4. The CDR3 spells CASSLVAGGRNIQYF. The CDR3 DNA is TGTGCCAGCAGCTTGGTAGCGGGGGGCAGGAACATTCAGTACTTC. The variable domain in full, completed from reference TRBV5-6 and TRBJ2-4, reads DAGVTQSPTHLIKTRGQQVTLRCSPKSGHDTVSWYQQALGQGPQFIFQYYEEEERQRGNFPDRFSGHQFPNYSSELNVNALLLGDSALYLCASSLVAGGRNIQYFGAGTRLSVL.

This chain connects TRBV5-6 to TRBJ1-1; weak D call: TRBD1 (5 bases). This CDR3 region has 15 residues. V dropped 0 bases and J dropped 0 bases, with 9 bases sitting between them. Germline V lookup: CDR1 SGHDT, CDR2 YYEEEE. The CDR3 here is CASSLAGGLNTEAFF. CDR3 DNA sequence: TGTGCCAGCAGCTTGGCCGGGGGACTGAACACTGAAGCTTTCTTT.